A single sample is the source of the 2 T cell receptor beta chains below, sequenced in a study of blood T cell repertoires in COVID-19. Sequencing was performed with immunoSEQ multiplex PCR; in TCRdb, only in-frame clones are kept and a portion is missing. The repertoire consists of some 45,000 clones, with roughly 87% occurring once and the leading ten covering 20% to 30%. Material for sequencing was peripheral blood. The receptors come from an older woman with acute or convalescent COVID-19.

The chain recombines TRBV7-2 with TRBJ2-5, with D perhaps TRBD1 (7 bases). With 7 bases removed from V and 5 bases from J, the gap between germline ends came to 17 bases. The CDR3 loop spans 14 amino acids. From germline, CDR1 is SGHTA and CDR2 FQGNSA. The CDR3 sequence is CASTGGTARETQYF. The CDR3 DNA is TGTGCCAGCACAGGGGGGACAGCTCGCGAGACCCAGTACTTC.

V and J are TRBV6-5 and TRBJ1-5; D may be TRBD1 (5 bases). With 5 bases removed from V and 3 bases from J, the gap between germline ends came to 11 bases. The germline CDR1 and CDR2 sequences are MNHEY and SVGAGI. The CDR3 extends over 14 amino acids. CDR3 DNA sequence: TGTGCCAGCAGTCCTACAGGAGTCAATCAGCCCCAGCATTTT. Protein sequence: CASSPTGVNQPQHF.